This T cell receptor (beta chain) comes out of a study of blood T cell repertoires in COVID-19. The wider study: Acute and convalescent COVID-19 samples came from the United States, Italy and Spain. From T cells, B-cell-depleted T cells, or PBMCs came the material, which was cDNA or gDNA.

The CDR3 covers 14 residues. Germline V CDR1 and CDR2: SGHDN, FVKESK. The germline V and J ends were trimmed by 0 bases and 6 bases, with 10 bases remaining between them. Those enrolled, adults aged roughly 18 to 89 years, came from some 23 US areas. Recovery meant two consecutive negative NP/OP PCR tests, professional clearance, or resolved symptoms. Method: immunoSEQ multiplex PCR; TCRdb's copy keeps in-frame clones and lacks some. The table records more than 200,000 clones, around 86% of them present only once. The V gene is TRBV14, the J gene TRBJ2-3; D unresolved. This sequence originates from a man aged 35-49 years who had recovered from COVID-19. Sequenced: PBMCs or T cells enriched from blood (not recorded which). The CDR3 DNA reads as TGTGCCAGCAGCCAAGAAAGAGCTCCCGATACGCAGTATTTT. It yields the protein CASSQERAPDTQYF.